This T cell receptor beta chain was sequenced for a study of identical twins. Study-wide results and caveats: The abundant beta clonotypes from cord blood had fewer insertions, and memory repertoires had none of this. Researchers reported weaker excess twin sharing in beta out-of-frame sequences. Out-of-frame alpha sequences shared between twins exhibited an excess of low generation probability.

Ten or more counts support this clonotype. What it binds is not known. After template switching added a universal primer site, the resulting cDNA carried unique molecular identifiers. MiXCR was run by TCRdb on the 5' RACE reads, yielding one entry per CDR3 protein. The sample has 200,000 to 250,000 distinct CDR3 sequences; approximately 7% are singletons. Germline-derived CDR1 and CDR2 are SGHTA and FQGNSA. The CDR3 length is 13 residues. Deletions cut 5 bases from V and 3 bases from J, with 8 bases between. In addition, the sample was reused for a study of yellow fever vaccine responses in identical twins.

The chain joins TRBV7-2 to TRBJ2-1; maybe TRBD1 (5 bases). The sample taken for sequencing was memory (CD45RO+) T cells sorted from blood. This receptor was obtained from a woman aged 18-29 years in good health. CDR3 sequence: CASSPTVYNEQFF. CDR3 nucleotides: TGTGCCAGCAGCCCGACAGTCTACAATGAGCAGTTCTTC.